These 8 T cell receptor beta chains originate from one sample sequenced in a study of metastatic and nonmetastatic thyroid tumors. TCRdb ran MiXCR on the PCR reads. The repertoire consists of approximately 7,700 clones, with roughly a quarter occurring once and the leading ten covering about a sixth. No treatment had been given to any patient before thyroid surgery. Material for sequencing was tumor tissue. These receptors came from a female donor with papillary thyroid cancer or a benign thyroid nodule (not recorded which). Some clones in this sample may be carry-over from other donors' samples.

This clone is medium-sized (0.01 to 0.1%) within its sample. The CDR3 nucleotides read TGTGCCAGCAGCGTACAGGGCCTCACCGGGGAGCTGTTTTTT. Its translation is CASSVQGLTGELFF. This chain uses TRBV2 with TRBJ2-2, with D possibly matching TRBD1 (6 bases). Trimming removed 6 bases at V and 4 bases at J, with 12 bases between. Germline CDR1 SNHLY, CDR2 FYNNEI. The CDR3 length is 14 residues. Looking up the rest from reference TRBV2 and TRBJ2-2 gives the full variable domain: EPEVTQTPSHQVTQMGQEVILRCVPISNHLYFYWYRQILGQKVEFLVSFYNNEISEKSEIFDDQFSVERPDGSNFTLKIRSTKLEDSAMYFCASSVQGLTGELFFGEGSRLTVL.

This sequence joins TRBV3-1 and TRBJ2-1, with a weak D call TRBD2 (6 bases). The CDR3 sequence is 15 residues long. Germline V gene data show CDR1 as LGHDT and CDR2 as YNNKEL (reference sequence). V was cut by 4 bases and J by 2 bases, with 12 bases left in between. In nucleotides, the CDR3 is TGTGCCAGCAGCCCATCGCGGGGCGCCTACAATGAGCAGTTCTTC. Protein product: CASSPSRGAYNEQFF.

This clone was recorded many times. The chain has TRBV2 and TRBJ1-5, with 9 bases identical to TRBD1. Unmatched junction bases numbered 10, after V lost 6 bases and J lost 1 base. Germline values: CDR1 SNHLY, CDR2 FYNNEI. CDR3 length: 17 residues. The CDR3 DNA follows: TGTGCCAGCAGGAGAGACATAGGACAGGGGAGCAATCAGCCCCAGCATTTT. Translated, it gives CASRRDIGQGSNQPQHF.

By frequency in the sample, this clone is medium-sized. V and J are TRBV12-3 or TRBV12-4 and TRBJ2-3, with 14 bases aligning to TRBD2. The trim removed 6 bases at V and 2 bases at J, leaving 7 bases unmatched. The CDR3 extends over 17 amino acids. CDR3 region: CASSRLAGGAATDTQYF. In DNA form, the CDR3 reads TGTGCCAGCAGCCGACTAGCGGGAGGGGCTGCCACAGATACGCAGTATTTT.

This clone was counted once. At one of its ends the junction is not consistent with the germline gene, which may arise from a read error. The chain carries TRBV20-1 and TRBJ1-2; D not resolved. Germline assignment: CDR1 DFQATT and CDR2 SNEGSKA (reference sequence). This CDR3 is built from 13 residues. The CDR3 sequence is CSARWGDNYVYTF. The CDR3 region has the DNA TGCAGTGCTAGATGGGGTGATAACTATGTCTACACCTTC.

This clone was seen at least ten times. This chain connects TRBV9 to TRBJ2-3; tentative D call: TRBD1 (5 bases). V shed 2 bases and J shed 2 bases, with 9 bases lying between them. Germline loops: CDR1 SGDLS, CDR2 YYNGEE. The length of the CDR3 is 14 residues. CDR3 DNA sequence: TGTGCCAGCAGCGTGACAGATTACACAGATACGCAGTATTTT. This translates into CASSVTDYTDTQYF. The complete variable domain, with remaining parts taken from reference TRBV9 and TRBJ2-3, reads DSGVTQTPKHLITATGQRVTLRCSPRSGDLSVYWYQQSLDQGLQFLIQYYNGEERAKGNILERFSAQQFPDLHSELNLSSLELGDSALYFCASSVTDYTDTQYFGPGTRLTVL.

Many counts were recorded for this clone. The rearrangement uses TRBV5-4 and TRBJ2-7; 10 bases agree with TRBD2. The junction had 7 bases not matched to a gene; V was cut back by 2 bases and J by 5 bases. The CDR3 covers 15 residues. The germline CDR1 and CDR2 sequences are SGHNT and YYREEE (reference sequence). CDR3 loop: CASSLGYTSGNEQYF. CDR3 DNA: TGTGCCAGCAGCTTAGGTTATACTAGCGGGAACGAGCAGTACTTC.

This chain joins TRBV12-5 and TRBJ1-3; the D is unclear. CDR1 and CDR2 from the germline V gene are LGHNT and FRNRAP. The CDR3 has 13 amino acids. V was cut by 6 bases and J by 0 bases, with 6 bases left in between. In DNA, the CDR3 is TGTGCTAGTGGGAGGGACTCTGGAAACACCATATATTTT. Translation gives CASGRDSGNTIYF.